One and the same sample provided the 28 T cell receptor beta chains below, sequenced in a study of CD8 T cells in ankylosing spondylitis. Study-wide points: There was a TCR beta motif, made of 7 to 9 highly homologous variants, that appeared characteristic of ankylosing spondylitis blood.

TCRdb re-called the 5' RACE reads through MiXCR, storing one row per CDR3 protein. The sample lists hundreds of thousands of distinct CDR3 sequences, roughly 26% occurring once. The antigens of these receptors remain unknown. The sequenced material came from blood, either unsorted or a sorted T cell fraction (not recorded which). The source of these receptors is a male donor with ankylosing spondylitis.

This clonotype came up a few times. The CDR3 DNA is TGTGCCAGCAGTTACGGGGGCGTTCATGAAAAACTGTTTTTT. Its protein is CASSYGGVHEKLFF. This rearrangement joins TRBV6-5 to TRBJ1-4; perhaps TRBD1 as D (6 bases). V lost 2 bases and J lost 6, with 10 bases in between. Germline V gives CDR1 MNHEY, CDR2 SVGAGI. The CDR3 is 14 amino acids.

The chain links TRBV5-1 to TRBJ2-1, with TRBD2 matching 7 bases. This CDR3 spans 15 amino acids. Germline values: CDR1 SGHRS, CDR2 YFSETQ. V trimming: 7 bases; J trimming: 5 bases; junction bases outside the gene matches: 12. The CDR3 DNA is TGCGCCAGCGCCGCCCCGGGACTACAAAACAATGAGCAGTTCTTC. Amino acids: CASAAPGLQNNEQFF.

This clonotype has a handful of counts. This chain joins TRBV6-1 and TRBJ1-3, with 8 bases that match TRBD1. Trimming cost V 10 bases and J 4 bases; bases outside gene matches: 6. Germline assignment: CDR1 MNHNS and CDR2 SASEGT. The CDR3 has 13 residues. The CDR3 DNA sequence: TGTGCCACCCGACAGGGGAAAGGAAACACCATATATTTT. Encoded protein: CATRQGKGNTIYF.

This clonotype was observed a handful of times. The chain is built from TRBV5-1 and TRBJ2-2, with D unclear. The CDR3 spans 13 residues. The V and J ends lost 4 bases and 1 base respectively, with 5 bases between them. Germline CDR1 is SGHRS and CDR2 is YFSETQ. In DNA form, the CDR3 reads TGCGCCAGCAGCGTTTTGAACACCGGGGAGCTGTTTTTT. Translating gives CASSVLNTGELFF.

For the CDR3, the DNA is TGTGCCATCAGTGAGAGGACAGGGAATGGCTACACCTTC. This codes for CAISERTGNGYTF. The chain recombines TRBV10-3 with TRBJ1-2; 8 bases agree with TRBD1. With V trimmed by 2 bases and J by 6 bases, 2 bases remained unmatched. CDR3 size: 13 residues. Germline CDR1 reads ENHRY; CDR2 reads SYGVKD.

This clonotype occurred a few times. The CDR3 here is CASSSASGSVYNEQFF. The CDR3 coding sequence is TGTGCCAGCAGTTCGGCTAGCGGGAGCGTCTACAATGAGCAGTTCTTC. The chain joins TRBV12-3 or TRBV12-4 to TRBJ2-1, with 10 bases aligning to TRBD2. V gave up 4 bases and J gave up 3 bases; unmatched junction bases: 6. The CDR3 runs to 16 residues.

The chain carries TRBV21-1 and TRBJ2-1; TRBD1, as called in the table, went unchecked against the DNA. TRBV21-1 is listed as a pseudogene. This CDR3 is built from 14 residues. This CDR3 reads CASSKEGECDEQFF. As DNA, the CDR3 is TGTGCCAGCAGCAAAGAGGGGGAGTGCGATGAGCAGTTCTTC.

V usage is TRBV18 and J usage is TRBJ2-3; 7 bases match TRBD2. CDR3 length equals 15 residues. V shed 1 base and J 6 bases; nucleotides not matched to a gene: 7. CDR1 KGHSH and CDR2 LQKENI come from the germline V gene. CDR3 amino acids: CASSPRNSGSDTQYF. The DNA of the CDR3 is TGTGCCAGCTCACCACGGAATAGCGGGTCTGATACGCAGTATTTT.

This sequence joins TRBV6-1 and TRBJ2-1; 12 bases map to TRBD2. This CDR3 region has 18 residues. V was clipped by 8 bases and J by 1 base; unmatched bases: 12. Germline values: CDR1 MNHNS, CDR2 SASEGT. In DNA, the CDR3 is TGTGCCAGCGTGGGACTAGCGGGCCTCCAGGGGTCCTACAATGAGCAGTTCTTC. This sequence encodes CASVGLAGLQGSYNEQFF.

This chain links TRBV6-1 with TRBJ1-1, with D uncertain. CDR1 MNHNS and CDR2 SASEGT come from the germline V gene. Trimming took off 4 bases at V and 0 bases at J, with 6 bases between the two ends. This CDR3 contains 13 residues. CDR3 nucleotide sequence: TGTGCCAGCAGTGGGCTGATGAACACTGAAGCTTTCTTT. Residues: CASSGLMNTEAFF.

The CDR3 bases are TGTGCCAGCAGTGCATGGACAGGGGATAATGGCTACACCTTC. Its protein is CASSAWTGDNGYTF. This chain connects TRBV2 to TRBJ1-2; 9 bases fit TRBD1. The CDR3 is made up of 14 amino acids. In germline, CDR1 is SNHLY, CDR2 FYNNEI. The junction had 6 bases not matched to a gene; V was cut back by 4 bases and J by 6 bases. The full variable domain, completed using reference TRBV2 and TRBJ1-2, is EPEVTQTPSHQVTQMGQEVILRCVPISNHLYFYWYRQILGQKVEFLVSFYNNEISEKSEIFDDQFSVERPDGSNFTLKIRSTKLEDSAMYFCASSAWTGDNGYTFGSGTRLTVV.

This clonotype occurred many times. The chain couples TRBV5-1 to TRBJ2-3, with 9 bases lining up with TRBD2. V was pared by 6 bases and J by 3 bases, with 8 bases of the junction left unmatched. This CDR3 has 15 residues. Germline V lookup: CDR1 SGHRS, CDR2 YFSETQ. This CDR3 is CASTPSGIATDTQYF. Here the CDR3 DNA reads TGCGCCAGCACCCCTAGCGGGATCGCAACAGATACGCAGTATTTT.

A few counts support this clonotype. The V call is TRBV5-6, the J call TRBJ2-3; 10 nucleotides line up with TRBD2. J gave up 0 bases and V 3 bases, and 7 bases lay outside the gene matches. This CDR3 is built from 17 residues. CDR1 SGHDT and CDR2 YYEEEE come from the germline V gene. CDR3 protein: CASSSLGSGGSTDTQYF. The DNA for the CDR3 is TGTGCCAGCAGCTCTCTTGGTAGCGGGGGGAGCACAGATACGCAGTATTTT.

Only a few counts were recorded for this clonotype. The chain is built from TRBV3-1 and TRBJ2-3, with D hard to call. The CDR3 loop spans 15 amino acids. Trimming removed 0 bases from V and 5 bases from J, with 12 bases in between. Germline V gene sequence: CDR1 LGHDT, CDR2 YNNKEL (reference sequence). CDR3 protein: CASSQDGFIGDTQYF. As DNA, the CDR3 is TGTGCCAGCAGCCAAGACGGCTTCATTGGAGATACGCAGTATTTT.

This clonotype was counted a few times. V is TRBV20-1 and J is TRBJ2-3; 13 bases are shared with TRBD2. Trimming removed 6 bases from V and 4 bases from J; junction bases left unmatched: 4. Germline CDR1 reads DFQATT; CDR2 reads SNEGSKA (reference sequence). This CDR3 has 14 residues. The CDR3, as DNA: TGCAGTGCAGAACTAGCGGGAGGGTCAGATACGCAGTATTTT. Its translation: CSAELAGGSDTQYF.

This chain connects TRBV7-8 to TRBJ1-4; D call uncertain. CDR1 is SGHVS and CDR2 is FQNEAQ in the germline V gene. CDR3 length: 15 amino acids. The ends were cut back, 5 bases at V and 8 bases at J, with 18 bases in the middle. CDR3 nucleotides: TGTGCCAGCAGCACACGCACCGGGTTGGGAGAAAAACTGTTTTTT. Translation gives CASSTRTGLGEKLFF.

In DNA form, the CDR3 reads TGCAGTGCTGCTCCACGGACTAGCGGTACCTACAATGAGCAGTTCTTC. It yields the protein CSAAPRTSGTYNEQFF. This chain connects TRBV20-1 to TRBJ2-1; TRBD2 aligns across 10 bases. V was pared by 5 bases and J by 2 bases, with 9 bases of the junction left unmatched. The CDR3 contains 16 residues. The germline CDR1 and CDR2 sequences are DFQATT and SNEGSKA (reference sequence).

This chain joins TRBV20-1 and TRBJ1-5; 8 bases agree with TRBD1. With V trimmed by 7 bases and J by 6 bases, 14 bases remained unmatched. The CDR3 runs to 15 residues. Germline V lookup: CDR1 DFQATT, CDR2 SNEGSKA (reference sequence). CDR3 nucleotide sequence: TGCAGTGTCGAGGTGGGGCAGGGGGCCGGTCAGCCCCAGCATTTT. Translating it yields CSVEVGQGAGQPQHF.

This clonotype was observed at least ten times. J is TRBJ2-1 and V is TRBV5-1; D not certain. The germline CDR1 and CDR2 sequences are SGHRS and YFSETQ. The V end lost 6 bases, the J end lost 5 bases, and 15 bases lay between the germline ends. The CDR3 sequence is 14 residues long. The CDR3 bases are TGCGCCAGCACCCGGCCCTCAAGGAACAATGAGCAGTTCTTC. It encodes CASTRPSRNNEQFF.

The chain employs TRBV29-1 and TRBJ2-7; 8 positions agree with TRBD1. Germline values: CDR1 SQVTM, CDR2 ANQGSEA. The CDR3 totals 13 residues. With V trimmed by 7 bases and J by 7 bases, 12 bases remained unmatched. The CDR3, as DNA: TGCAGCGCCTCGGGCAGGGGGCTGGGGGAGCAGTACTTC. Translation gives CSASGRGLGEQYF.

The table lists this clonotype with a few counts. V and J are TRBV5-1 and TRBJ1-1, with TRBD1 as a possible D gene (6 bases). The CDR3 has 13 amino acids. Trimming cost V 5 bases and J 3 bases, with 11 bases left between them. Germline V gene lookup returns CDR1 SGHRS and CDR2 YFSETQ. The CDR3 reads CASSRKGDTEAFF. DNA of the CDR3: TGCGCCAGCAGTCGTAAGGGGGACACTGAAGCTTTCTTT.

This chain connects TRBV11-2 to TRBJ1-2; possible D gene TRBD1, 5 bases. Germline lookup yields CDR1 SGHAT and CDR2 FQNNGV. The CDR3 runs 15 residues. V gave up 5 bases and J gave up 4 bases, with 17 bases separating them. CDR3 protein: CASSRYPGPSYGYTF. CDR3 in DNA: TGTGCCAGCAGCCGTTATCCGGGACCCAGCTATGGCTACACCTTC.

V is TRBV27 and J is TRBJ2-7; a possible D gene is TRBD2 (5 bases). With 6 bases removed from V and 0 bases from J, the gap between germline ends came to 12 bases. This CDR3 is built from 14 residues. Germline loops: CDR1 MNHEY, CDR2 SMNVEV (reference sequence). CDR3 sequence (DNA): TGTGCCAGCAGCTTGATGGGGAGCTCCTACGAGCAGTACTTC. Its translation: CASSLMGSSYEQYF.

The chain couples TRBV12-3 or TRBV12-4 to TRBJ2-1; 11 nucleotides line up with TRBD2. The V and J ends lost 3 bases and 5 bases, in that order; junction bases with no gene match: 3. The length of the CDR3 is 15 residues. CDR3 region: CASSLLLAGDNEQFF. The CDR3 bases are TGTGCCAGCAGTTTGCTACTAGCGGGAGACAATGAGCAGTTCTTC.

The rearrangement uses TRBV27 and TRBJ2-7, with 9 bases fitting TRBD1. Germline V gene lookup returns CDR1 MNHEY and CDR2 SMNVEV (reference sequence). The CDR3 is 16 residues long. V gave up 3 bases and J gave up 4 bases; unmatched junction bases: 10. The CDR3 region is CASSLVPGQGLYEQYF. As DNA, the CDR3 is TGTGCCAGCAGTTTGGTCCCGGGACAGGGACTTTACGAGCAGTACTTC.

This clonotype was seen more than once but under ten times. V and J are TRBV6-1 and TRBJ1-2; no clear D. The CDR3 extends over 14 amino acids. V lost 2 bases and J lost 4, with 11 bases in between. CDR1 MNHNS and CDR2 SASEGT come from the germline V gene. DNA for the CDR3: TGTGCCAGCAGTGAACTCCAGAGAATCTATGGCTACACCTTC. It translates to CASSELQRIYGYTF.

CDR3 coding DNA: TGCAGTGCCCGCGGGGGGAGCGAGCAGTACTTC. This sequence encodes CSARGGSEQYF. The rearrangement links TRBV20-1 to TRBJ2-7, with TRBD2 identical over 8 bases. Unmatched junction bases numbered 4, after V lost 6 bases and J lost 6 bases. The CDR3 spans 11 residues. From germline, CDR1 is DFQATT and CDR2 SNEGSKA (reference sequence).

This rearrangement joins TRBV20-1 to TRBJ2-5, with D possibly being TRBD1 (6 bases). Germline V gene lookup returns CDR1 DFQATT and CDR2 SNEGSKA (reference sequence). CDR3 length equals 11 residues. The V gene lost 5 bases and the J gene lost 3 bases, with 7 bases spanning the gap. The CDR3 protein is CSAGQKETQYF. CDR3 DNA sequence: TGCAGTGCTGGACAGAAAGAGACCCAGTACTTC.